These 4 T cell receptor beta chains originate from one sample sequenced in a study of identical twins (dated by TCRdb to about 2016). To prepare the library, 5' RACE was applied. The run used an Illumina HiSeq 2000. TCRdb passed the public sequencing reads through fastp at Q25 and MiXCR, retaining productive beta sequences. When rows share a CDR3 protein, they turn into one entry using the most common DNA and genes. This sample comprises under 450,000 distinct CDR3 sequences, roughly 18% of them detected only once. The leading ten clones occupy approximately 12% of the sample. Input material: naive T cells sorted from blood. Reading the label with the study, this specimen's cell subset or site is: cells isolated with a human naive T-cell isolation kit. Source of these receptors: a man aged 50 or older in good health.

This clonotype was observed a handful of times. The CDR3 spells CASSFGPTGMKTQYF. The CDR3 nucleotides read TGTGCCAGCAGTTTTGGCCCAACAGGGATGAAGACCCAGTACTTC. The chain joins TRBV27 to TRBJ2-5, with D perhaps matching TRBD1 (6 bases). The CDR3 covers 15 residues. Between the trimmed V and J ends, which lost 3 bases and 6 bases, there was a span of 17 bases. Germline CDR1 is MNHEY and CDR2 is SMNVEV (reference sequence).

This clonotype was seen repeatedly, ten times or more. V and J are TRBV7-9 and TRBJ2-6; D ambiguous. Germline lookup yields CDR1 SEHNR and CDR2 FQNEAQ (reference sequence). The CDR3 is 17 amino acids. The V gene lost 3 bases and the J gene lost 1 base, with 13 bases spanning the gap. In nucleotides, the CDR3 is TGTGCCAGCAGCTTGGGGTCGGGCCGTTCTGGGGCCAACGTCCTGACTTTC. It specifies CASSLGSGRSGANVLTF.

This clonotype was counted only a few times. The chain has TRBV5-1 and TRBJ1-2; a possible D gene is TRBD1 (5 bases). There are 11 residues in the CDR3. The V end was cut by 7 bases, the J end by 5 bases, with 9 bases between. Per the germline V gene, CDR1 is SGHRS and CDR2 is YFSETQ. The CDR3: CASFGGYGYTF. CDR3 sequence (DNA): TGCGCCAGCTTCGGGGGGTATGGCTACACCTTC.

This clonotype was seen only a few times. The genes are TRBV12-3 or TRBV12-4 and TRBJ1-2; TRBD1 is a possible D gene (6 bases). The CDR3 covers 15 residues. With 6 bases removed from V and 5 bases from J, the gap between germline ends came to 19 bases. In DNA form, the CDR3 reads TGTGCCAGCAGGCCTACCGGGACACCGATATATGGCTACACCTTC. As protein: CASRPTGTPIYGYTF.